These T cell receptor beta chains were read from a single sample in a study of cytomegalovirus exposure and HLA in healthy donors. Profiled with immunoSEQ multiplex PCR; TCRdb holds only in-frame clones, not every one. With fewer than 110,000 clones in the sample, the ten largest clones hold 3.5%. Sample: PBMCs. The receptors shown here come from a man in his forties in good health and CMV-seronegative. The CDR3 runs from the conserved cysteine through the conserved F or W. Fields, in order: J gene, D gene, V gene, CDR3 DNA, CDR3 protein. A D gene is named only where the DNA matches it firmly.

TRBJ2-7,-,TRBV18,TGTGCCAGCTCAACAAGGACGGGGAGCTCCTACGAGCAGTACTTC,CASSTRTGSSYEQYF
TRBJ1-1,TRBD1,TRBV5-1,TGCGCCAGCAGCTTCAACGCCCAAGCAAACAGGGGCTGGACTGAAGCTTTCTTT,CASSFNAQANRGWTEAFF
TRBJ2-3,TRBD2,TRBV28,TGTGCCAGCAGTTTAGGGGGACTAGCGGGGACCACAGATACGCAGTATTTT,CASSLGGLAGTTDTQYF
TRBJ2-7,-,TRBV7-2,TGTGCCAGCAGCCCCGCCGCGCGGGAGCAGTACTTC,CASSPAAREQYF
TRBJ1-5,TRBD1,TRBV19,TGTGCCAGTACTCCGCGACGCAGGGGGAATCAGCCCCAGCATTTT,CASTPRRRGNQPQHF
TRBJ2-7,TRBD2,TRBV10-1,TGCGCCAGCAGTTCCGTACTAGCGGGGGAGCAGTACTTC,CASSSVLAGEQYF
TRBJ2-3,-,TRBV6-5,TGTGCCAGCGGGCTTTGGGGGGGCCCAGATACGCAGTATTTT,CASGLWGGPDTQYF
TRBJ2-5,TRBD2,TRBV19,TGTGCCAGTAGTATTGGACTAGCCCAAGAGACCCAGTACTTC,CASSIGLAQETQYF
TRBJ1-2,-,TRBV4-3,TGCGCCAGCAGCCAAGATGGGTCGGCAGGGGCCTATGGCTACACCTTC,CASSQDGSAGAYGYTF
TRBJ1-2,-,TRBV28,TGTGCCAGCAGTTTACCGCCTAGCGGAGGGACGGACTATGGCTACACCTTC,CASSLPPSGGTDYGYTF
TRBJ1-1,-,TRBV19,TGTGCCAGCCAAAACCGGGGGGGGCTAGAACAAGGCGAAGCTTTCTTT,CASQNRGGLEQGEAFF
TRBJ2-1,TRBD2,TRBV7-9,TGTGCCAGCAGCTTAGTTTCTAGCGGGAACAATGAGCAGTTCTTC,CASSLVSSGNNEQFF
TRBJ2-7,-,TRBV14,TGTGCCAGCAGTCAGAGGGGGGGGAGTCGGAGCTACGAGCAGTACTTC,CASSQRGGSRSYEQYF
TRBJ2-6,-,TRBV18,TGTGCCAGCTCCCCTAGCCACGATAACTCTGGGGCCAACGTCCTGACTTTC,CASSPSHDNSGANVLTF
TRBJ2-3,TRBD2,TRBV6-6,TGTGCCAGCAGTTATGCTAGCGGGAGGGTTTCAGATACGCAGTATTTT,CASSYASGRVSDTQYF
TRBJ1-1,-,TRBV21-1,TGTGCCAGCAATCCGGGACACCAGAACACTGAAGCTTTCTTT,CASNPGHQNTEAFF
TRBJ2-2,-,TRBV13,TGTGCCAGCAGACTCGGGACCGGGGAGCTGTTTTTT,CASRLGTGELFF